This passage covers 20 T cell receptor beta chains from one sample sequenced in a study of beta chain features in type 1 diabetes. Reverse transcribing all isolated RNA meant expressed TCRB transcripts were sequenced. Assay: immunoSEQ multiplex PCR; the TCRdb copy retains only in-frame clones and omits some. Among about 150,000 clones, roughly 8.1% were seen once, and the ten largest hold 0.55% to 0.75%. Sequencing was done on a sample of central memory CD4+ T cells from blood. These receptors all stem from a man younger than 30 in good health.

This clone has a handful of counts. The chain joins TRBV7-3 to TRBJ2-7; D gene unclear. V was clipped by 2 bases and J by 4 bases, with 12 bases between them. This CDR3 contains 14 residues. Germline CDR1 SGHTA, CDR2 FQGTGA. The CDR3, as DNA: TGTGCCAGCAGCTTAGCTGCAGGCAATTACGAGCAGTACTTC. This translates into CASSLAAGNYEQYF.

The sample holds many counts of this clone. The chain joins TRBV19 to TRBJ2-1; D unresolved. Trimming cost V 5 bases and J 6 bases, with 11 bases left between them. CDR3 length: 13 residues. CDR1 is LNHDA, CDR2 SQIVND, per germline (reference sequence). DNA for the CDR3: TGTGCCAGTAGTCAGGTGGGCCGCAATGAGCAGTTCTTC. Its translation: CASSQVGRNEQFF. Full variable domain (remainder filled in from reference TRBV19 and TRBJ2-1): DGGITQSPKYLFRKEGQNVTLSCEQNLNHDAMYWYRQDPGQGLRLIYYSQIVNDFQKGDIAEGYSVSREKKESFPLTVTSAQKNPTAFYLCASSQVGRNEQFFGPGTRLTVL.

The V and J genes are TRBV27 and TRBJ2-7; tentatively, D is TRBD2 (8 bases). Per the germline V gene, CDR1 is MNHEY and CDR2 is SMNVEV (reference sequence). This CDR3 region has 15 residues. V was clipped by 6 bases and J by 3 bases, with 18 bases between them. The CDR3 here is CASRGGGTRFYEQYF. CDR3 nucleotide sequence: TGTGCCAGCAGAGGGGGCGGGACTAGATTCTACGAGCAGTACTTC.

This clone appeared a few times. The rearrangement links TRBV7-2 to TRBJ2-1; 7 bases agree with TRBD1. CDR3 size: 14 residues. Germline values: CDR1 SGHTA, CDR2 FQGNSA. V lost 5 bases, J lost 7 bases, and 8 bases stayed unmatched. CDR3 in amino acids: CASSQGQKVNEQFF. The CDR3 coding sequence is TGTGCCAGCAGCCAGGGACAGAAAGTTAATGAGCAGTTCTTC.

The V and J genes are TRBV7-2 and TRBJ2-3, with D possibly TRBD1 on 5 matching bases. The CDR3 loop spans 16 amino acids. From germline, CDR1 is SGHTA and CDR2 FQGNSA. V was pared by 2 bases and J by 1 base, with 13 bases between. CDR3: CASSLRGFGGTDTQYF. CDR3 sequence (DNA): TGTGCCAGCAGCTTAAGGGGATTTGGTGGCACAGATACGCAGTATTTT.

V and J are TRBV19 and TRBJ2-5; a weak D match, TRBD1 (6 bases). Looked up from germline, CDR1 is LNHDA and CDR2 is SQIVND (reference sequence). This CDR3 contains 13 residues. Trimming cost V 1 base and J 4 bases, with 7 bases left between them. The CDR3 here is CASSIARGETQYF. The CDR3 DNA reads TGTGCCAGTAGTATAGCCAGGGGAGAGACCCAGTACTTC.

This clone was observed a handful of times. The gene calls are TRBV30 and TRBJ1-4, with a possible D match to TRBD1 (5 bases). Trimming removed 2 bases at V and 8 bases at J, with 27 bases between. The germline V gene has CDR1 GTSNPN and CDR2 SVGIG (reference sequence). The CDR3 spans 18 residues. CDR3 in amino acids: CAWSPPASLGGFFEKLFF. As DNA, the CDR3 is TGTGCCTGGAGTCCCCCCGCCAGTTTGGGGGGGTTTTTCGAAAAACTGTTTTTT.

The chain has TRBV6-6 and TRBJ2-1; the match to TRBD2 covers 8 bases. The CDR3 extends over 14 amino acids. CDR1 MNHNY and CDR2 SVGAGI come from the germline V gene (reference sequence). With V trimmed by 6 bases and J by 7 bases, 8 bases remained unmatched. CDR3: CASRNPGLVNEQFF. The CDR3 DNA follows: TGTGCCAGCAGAAACCCGGGACTAGTAAATGAGCAGTTCTTC.

This clone occurred many times. The V and J genes are TRBV30 and TRBJ2-7; 10 positions match TRBD2. V was pared by 4 bases and J by 3 bases, with 0 bases of the junction left unmatched. This CDR3 has 12 amino acids. Per the germline V gene, CDR1 is GTSNPN and CDR2 is SVGIG (reference sequence). CDR3 in amino acids: CAWTSGSYEQYF. The CDR3 DNA is TGTGCCTGGACTAGCGGGAGCTACGAGCAGTACTTC.

To note about this clone: The sample carries other DNA sequences with the same CDR3. The chain recombines TRBV6-5 with TRBJ2-3; D unresolved. Trimming cost V 6 bases and J 4 bases, with 11 bases left between them. This CDR3 region has 13 residues. Germline values: CDR1 MNHEY, CDR2 SVGAGI. The chain's CDR3 is CASSPRDSDTQYF. The CDR3 DNA reads TGTGCCAGCAGCCCACGCGACTCAGATACGCAGTATTTT.

This clone appeared a few times. This chain links TRBV9 with TRBJ1-2; tentative D call: TRBD1 (5 bases). CDR3 length: 12 amino acids. Trimming took 4 bases from V and 7 from J, leaving 11 bases between them. The germline CDR1 and CDR2 sequences are SGDLS and YYNGEE. Here the CDR3 reads CASSSPGFGYTF. CDR3 bases: TGTGCCAGCAGCTCTCCAGGGTTTGGCTACACCTTC.

There are many counts of this clone. The V gene is TRBV30, the J gene TRBJ2-5; D unclear. Germline CDR1 GTSNPN, CDR2 SVGIG (reference sequence). Trimming pared 6 bases from V and 4 bases from J, leaving 15 bases between. This CDR3 has 13 residues. This chain's CDR3 is CACPAAIGETQYF. CDR3 DNA sequence: TGTGCCTGTCCGGCGGCCATAGGAGAGACCCAGTACTTC. The full variable domain, with the rest looked up from reference TRBV30 and TRBJ2-5, is SQTIHQWPATLVQPVGSPLSLECTVEGTSNPNLYWYRQAAGRGLQLLFYSVGIGQISSEVPQNLSASRPQDRQFILSSKKLLLSDSGFYLCACPAAIGETQYFGPGTRLLVL.

The J gene is TRBJ2-3, the V gene TRBV7-9; 7 positions agree with TRBD2. This CDR3 spans 15 amino acids. The V gene's germline CDR1 is SEHNR and CDR2 FQNEAQ (reference sequence). V was pared by 4 bases and J by 4 bases, with 8 bases of the junction left unmatched. The CDR3 coding sequence is TGTGCCAGCAGCTCAAGGGGCGGGGGTGCAGATACGCAGTATTTT. Protein product: CASSSRGGGADTQYF. Full variable domain (outside the CDR3, taken from reference TRBV7-9 and TRBJ2-3): DTGVSQNPRHKITKRGQNVTFRCDPISEHNRLYWYRQTLGQGPEFLTYFQNEAQLEKSRLLSDRFSAERPKGSFSTLEIQRTEQGDSAMYLCASSSRGGGADTQYFGPGTRLTVL.

This chain uses TRBV19 with TRBJ1-1; 7 nucleotides align to TRBD1. V trimming: 6 bases; J trimming: 0 bases; junction bases outside the gene matches: 4. This CDR3 contains 14 residues. Germline loops: CDR1 LNHDA, CDR2 SQIVND (reference sequence). CDR3 DNA sequence: TGTGCCAGTAGAAAGGGACAGCTGAACACTGAAGCTTTCTTT. This codes for CASRKGQLNTEAFF.

The J gene is TRBJ2-3, the V gene TRBV7-9, with D perhaps TRBD2 (6 bases). Germline V gene data show CDR1 as SEHNR and CDR2 as FQNEAQ (reference sequence). This CDR3 contains 14 residues. Deletions cut 5 bases from V and 0 bases from J, with 9 bases between. CDR3 sequence reads: CASSQTSSTDTQYF. The CDR3 nucleotides read TGTGCCAGCAGCCAAACTAGCAGCACAGATACGCAGTATTTT.

This clone was counted between two and nine times. The chain employs TRBV2 and TRBJ2-3; no clear D. Germline V gene sequence: CDR1 SNHLY, CDR2 FYNNEI. Trimming took 5 bases from V and 1 from J, leaving 4 bases between them. CDR3 length: 12 amino acids. The CDR3 here is CASSSGTDTQYF. CDR3 sequence (DNA): TGTGCCAGCAGTTCAGGCACAGATACGCAGTATTTT.

In this sample, this clone turned up many times. The V and J genes are TRBV19 and TRBJ2-1; 9 bases agree with TRBD2. Germline CDR1 reads LNHDA; CDR2 reads SQIVND (reference sequence). Germline trimming cut 0 bases from V and 2 bases from J; bases unmatched to any gene: 8. This CDR3 contains 18 residues. CDR3 sequence: CASSIDRRKRGAYNEQFF. The DNA for the CDR3 is TGTGCCAGTAGTATAGATCGGAGAAAGCGGGGGGCCTACAATGAGCAGTTCTTC. Using reference TRBV19 and TRBJ2-1 for the parts outside the CDR3, the full variable domain is DGGITQSPKYLFRKEGQNVTLSCEQNLNHDAMYWYRQDPGQGLRLIYYSQIVNDFQKGDIAEGYSVSREKKESFPLTVTSAQKNPTAFYLCASSIDRRKRGAYNEQFFGPGTRLTVL.

This clone showed up just a few times. This chain joins TRBV5-8 and TRBJ1-5, with no clear D. The length of the CDR3 is 14 residues. Trimming took off 2 bases at V and 0 bases at J, with 6 bases between the two ends. From germline, CDR1 is SGHTS and CDR2 YDEGEE. The CDR3 DNA follows: TGTGCCAGCAGCTTCCACTTTAGCAATCAGCCCCAGCATTTT. Its translation: CASSFHFSNQPQHF.

In its sample, this clone was seen a few times. The rearrangement joins TRBV19 to TRBJ1-5; 7 bases agree with TRBD1. The CDR3 is 15 residues long. In germline, CDR1 is LNHDA, CDR2 SQIVND (reference sequence). The junction had 5 bases not matched to a gene; V was cut back by 6 bases and J by 0 bases. The CDR3 loop reads CASSKGAYSNQPQHF. As DNA, the CDR3 is TGTGCCAGTAGCAAGGGGGCCTATAGCAATCAGCCCCAGCATTTT.

This chain connects TRBV15 to TRBJ2-3, with 10 bases fitting TRBD2. Germline CDR1 LNHNV, CDR2 YYDKDF (reference sequence). The junction had 5 bases not matched to a gene; V was cut back by 6 bases and J by 5 bases. This CDR3 spans 14 amino acids. The CDR3 coding sequence is TGTGCCACCAGTCCGGGACTAGCGAAAGATACGCAGTATTTT. Translating gives CATSPGLAKDTQYF.